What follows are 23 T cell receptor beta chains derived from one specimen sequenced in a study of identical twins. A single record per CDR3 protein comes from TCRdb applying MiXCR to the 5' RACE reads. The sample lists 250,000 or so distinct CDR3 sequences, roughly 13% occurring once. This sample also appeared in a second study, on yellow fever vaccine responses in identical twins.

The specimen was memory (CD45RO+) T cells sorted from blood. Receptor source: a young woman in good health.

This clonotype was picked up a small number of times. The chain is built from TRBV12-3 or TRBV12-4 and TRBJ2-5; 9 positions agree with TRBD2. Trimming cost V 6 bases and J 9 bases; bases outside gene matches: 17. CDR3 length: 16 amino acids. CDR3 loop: CASSPGLAPRSRSQYF. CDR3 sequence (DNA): TGTGCCAGCAGCCCTGGACTAGCGCCTAGGTCACGGTCCCAGTACTTC.

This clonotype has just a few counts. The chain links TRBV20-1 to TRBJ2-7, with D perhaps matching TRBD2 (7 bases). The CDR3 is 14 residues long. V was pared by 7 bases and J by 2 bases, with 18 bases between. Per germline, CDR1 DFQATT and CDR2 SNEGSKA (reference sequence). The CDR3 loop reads CSVGGGGFTYEQYF. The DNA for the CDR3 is TGCAGTGTTGGAGGGGGGGGTTTCACCTACGAGCAGTACTTC.

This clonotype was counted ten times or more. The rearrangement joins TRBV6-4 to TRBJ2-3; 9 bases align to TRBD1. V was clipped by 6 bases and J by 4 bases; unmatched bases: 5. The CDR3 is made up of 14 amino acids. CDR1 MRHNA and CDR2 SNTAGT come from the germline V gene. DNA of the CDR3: TGTGCCAGCAGCAAGGGACAGGGAGCAGATACGCAGTATTTT. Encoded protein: CASSKGQGADTQYF.

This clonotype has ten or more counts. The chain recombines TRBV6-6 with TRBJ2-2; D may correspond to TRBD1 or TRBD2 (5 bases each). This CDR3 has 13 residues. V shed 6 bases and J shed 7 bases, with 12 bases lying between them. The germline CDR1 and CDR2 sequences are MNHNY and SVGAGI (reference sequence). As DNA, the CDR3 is TGTGCCAGCAGGGCTCAGGGAGACGGGGAGCTGTTTTTT. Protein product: CASRAQGDGELFF.

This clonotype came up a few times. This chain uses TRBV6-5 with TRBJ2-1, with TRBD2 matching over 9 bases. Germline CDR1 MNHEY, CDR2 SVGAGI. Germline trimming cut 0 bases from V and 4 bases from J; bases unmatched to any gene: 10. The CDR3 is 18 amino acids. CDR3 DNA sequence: TGTGCCAGCAGTTACTCGATCAATGGCCTAGCGGGATACAATGAGCAGTTCTTC. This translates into CASSYSINGLAGYNEQFF.

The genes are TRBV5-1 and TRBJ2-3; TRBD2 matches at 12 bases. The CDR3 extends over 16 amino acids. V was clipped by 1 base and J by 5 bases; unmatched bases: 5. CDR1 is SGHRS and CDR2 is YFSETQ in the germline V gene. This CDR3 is CASSLSLAGGEDTQYF. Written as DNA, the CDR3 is TGCGCCAGCAGCTTGTCCCTAGCGGGAGGGGAAGATACGCAGTATTTT.

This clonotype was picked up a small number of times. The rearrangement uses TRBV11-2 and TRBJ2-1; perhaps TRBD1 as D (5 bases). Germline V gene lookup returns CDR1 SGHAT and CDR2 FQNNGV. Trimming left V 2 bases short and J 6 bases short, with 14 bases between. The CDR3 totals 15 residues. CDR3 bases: TGTGCCAGCAGCTTACTGGGGCCTTTCGGCAATGAGCAGTTCTTC. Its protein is CASSLLGPFGNEQFF.

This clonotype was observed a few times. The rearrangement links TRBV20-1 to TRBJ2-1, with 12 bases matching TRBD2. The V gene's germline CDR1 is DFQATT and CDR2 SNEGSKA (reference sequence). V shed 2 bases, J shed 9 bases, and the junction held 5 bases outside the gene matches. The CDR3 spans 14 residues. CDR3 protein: CSARFPSGRGEQFF. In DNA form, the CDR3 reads TGCAGTGCTAGATTCCCTAGCGGGAGGGGTGAGCAGTTCTTC.

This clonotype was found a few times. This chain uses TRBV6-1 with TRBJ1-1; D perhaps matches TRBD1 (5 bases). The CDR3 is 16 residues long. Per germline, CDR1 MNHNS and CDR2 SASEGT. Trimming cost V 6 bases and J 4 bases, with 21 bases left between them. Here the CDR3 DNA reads TGTGCCAGCAGGGACTTACGACAGTTCTGGGCCACTGAAGCTTTCTTT. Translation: CASRDLRQFWATEAFF.

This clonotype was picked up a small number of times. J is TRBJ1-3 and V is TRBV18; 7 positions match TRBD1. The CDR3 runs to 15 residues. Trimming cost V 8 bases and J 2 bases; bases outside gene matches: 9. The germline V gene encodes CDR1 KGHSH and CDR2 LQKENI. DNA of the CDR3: TGTGCCAGCGGCGGTACGACAGGGACTGGAAACACCATATATTTT. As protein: CASGGTTGTGNTIYF.

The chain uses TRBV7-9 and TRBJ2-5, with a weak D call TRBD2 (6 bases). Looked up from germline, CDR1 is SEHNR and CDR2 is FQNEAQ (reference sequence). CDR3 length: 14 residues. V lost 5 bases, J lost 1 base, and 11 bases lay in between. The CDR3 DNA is TGTGCCAGCAGCCCCCCGGGAGCCCAAGAGACCCAGTACTTC. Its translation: CASSPPGAQETQYF. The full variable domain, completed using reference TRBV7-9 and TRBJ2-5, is DTGVSQNPRHKITKRGQNVTFRCDPISEHNRLYWYRQTLGQGPEFLTYFQNEAQLEKSRLLSDRFSAERPKGSFSTLEIQRTEQGDSAMYLCASSPPGAQETQYFGPGTRLLVL.

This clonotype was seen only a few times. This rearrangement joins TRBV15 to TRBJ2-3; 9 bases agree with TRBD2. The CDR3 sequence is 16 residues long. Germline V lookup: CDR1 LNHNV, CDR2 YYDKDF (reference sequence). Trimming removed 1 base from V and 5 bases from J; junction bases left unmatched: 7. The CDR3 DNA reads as TGTGCCACCAGCAGAGGGTTGCGGGGGGGGGAAGATACGCAGTATTTT. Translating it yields CATSRGLRGGEDTQYF.

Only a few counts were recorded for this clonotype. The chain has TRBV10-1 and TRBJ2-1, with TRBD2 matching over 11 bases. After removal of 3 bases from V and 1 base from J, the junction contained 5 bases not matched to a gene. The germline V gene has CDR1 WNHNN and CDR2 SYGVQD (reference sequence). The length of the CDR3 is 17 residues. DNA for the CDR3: TGCGCCAGCAGTGACGGGACTAGCGGAAAGTCCTACAATGAGCAGTTCTTC. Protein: CASSDGTSGKSYNEQFF.

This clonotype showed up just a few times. In DNA form, the CDR3 reads TGTGCCAGCAGCCAAGAAGTTTCTAGCGGGGATACGCAGTATTTT. This translates into CASSQEVSSGDTQYF. This chain joins TRBV3-1 and TRBJ2-3; 8 nucleotides match TRBD2. Germline lookup yields CDR1 LGHDT and CDR2 YNNKEL (reference sequence). With V trimmed by 0 bases and J by 6 bases, 5 bases remained unmatched. CDR3 length: 15 amino acids.

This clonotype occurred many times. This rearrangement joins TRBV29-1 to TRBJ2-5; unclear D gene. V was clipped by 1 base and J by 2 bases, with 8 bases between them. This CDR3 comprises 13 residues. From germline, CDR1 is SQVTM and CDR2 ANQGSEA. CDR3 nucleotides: TGCAGCGTTGAAGTAGCATATCAAGAGACCCAGTACTTC. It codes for CSVEVAYQETQYF.

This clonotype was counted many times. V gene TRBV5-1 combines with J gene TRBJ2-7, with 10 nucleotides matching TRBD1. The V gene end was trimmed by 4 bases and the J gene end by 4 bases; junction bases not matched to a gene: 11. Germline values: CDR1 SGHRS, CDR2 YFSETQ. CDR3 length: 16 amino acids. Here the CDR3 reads CASSNHDRGRTYEQYF. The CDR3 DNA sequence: TGCGCCAGCAGCAATCATGACAGGGGGCGCACGTACGAGCAGTACTTC.

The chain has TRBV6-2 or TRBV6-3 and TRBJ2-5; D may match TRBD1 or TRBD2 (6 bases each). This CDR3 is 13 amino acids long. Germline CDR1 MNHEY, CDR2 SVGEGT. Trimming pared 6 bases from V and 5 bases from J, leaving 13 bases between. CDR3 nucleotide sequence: TGTGCCAGCAGAGGGGGGTACGAGGAGACCCAGTACTTC. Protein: CASRGGYEETQYF.

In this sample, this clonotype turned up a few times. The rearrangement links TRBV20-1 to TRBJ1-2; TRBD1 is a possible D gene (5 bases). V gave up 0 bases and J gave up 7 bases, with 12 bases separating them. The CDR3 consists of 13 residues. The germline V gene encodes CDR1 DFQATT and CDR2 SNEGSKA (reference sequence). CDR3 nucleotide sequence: TGCAGTGCTAGAGACTTGGGGGTGGGTGGCTACACCTTC. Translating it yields CSARDLGVGGYTF.

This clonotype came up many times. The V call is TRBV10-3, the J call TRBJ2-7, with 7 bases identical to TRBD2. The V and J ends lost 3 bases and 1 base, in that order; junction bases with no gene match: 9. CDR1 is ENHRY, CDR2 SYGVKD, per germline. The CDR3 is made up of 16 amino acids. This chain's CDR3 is CAISDYGERGSYEQYF. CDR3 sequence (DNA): TGTGCCATCAGTGACTACGGGGAGCGGGGATCCTACGAGCAGTACTTC.

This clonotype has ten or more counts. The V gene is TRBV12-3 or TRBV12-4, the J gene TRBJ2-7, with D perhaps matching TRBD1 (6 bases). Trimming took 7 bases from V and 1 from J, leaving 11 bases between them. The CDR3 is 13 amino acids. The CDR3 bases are TGTGCCAGCAACAGGGCTCCATCCTACGAGCAGTACTTC. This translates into CASNRAPSYEQYF.

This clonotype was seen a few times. The CDR3 region is CASSEGRTSGEQYF. Written as DNA, the CDR3 is TGTGCCAGCAGTGAAGGGCGCACGTCGGGCGAGCAGTACTTC. V gene TRBV2 combines with J gene TRBJ2-7; D gene unclear. Germline assignment: CDR1 SNHLY and CDR2 FYNNEI. This CDR3 region has 14 residues. Trimming left V 1 base short and J 6 bases short, with 13 bases between.

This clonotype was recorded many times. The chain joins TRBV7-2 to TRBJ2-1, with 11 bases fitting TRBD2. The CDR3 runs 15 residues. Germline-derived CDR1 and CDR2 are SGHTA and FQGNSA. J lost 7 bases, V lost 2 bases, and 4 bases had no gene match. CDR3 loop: CASSLRLAGRNEQFF. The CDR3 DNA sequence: TGTGCCAGCAGCTTACGACTAGCGGGAAGAAATGAGCAGTTCTTC.

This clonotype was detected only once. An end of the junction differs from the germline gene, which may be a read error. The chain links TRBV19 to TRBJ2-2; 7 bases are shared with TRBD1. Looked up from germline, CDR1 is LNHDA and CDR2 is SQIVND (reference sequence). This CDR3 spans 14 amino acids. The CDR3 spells CASTDRAIIGKLFF. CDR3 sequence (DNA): TGTGCCAGTACAGACAGGGCCATAATCGGGAAGCTGTTTTTT.